This T cell receptor beta chain is drawn from a study of T cells in Graves' hyperthyroidism and ophthalmopathy. Notes on the study in general: The majority of expanded thyroid clonotypes above 0.001 also appeared in blood.

Researchers took RNA transcripts and amplified the TCR beta CDR3 regions from them. The HTBI primer set drove a first-round RT-PCR of the TCR CDR3. Each CDR3 protein is one row after TCRdb ran MiXCR on the multiplex PCR reads. Altogether roughly 110,000 distinct CDR3 sequences are present, roughly 15% being singletons, with the ten largest covering less than 50%. The CDR3 has 13 amino acids. Germline V gene sequence: CDR1 MDHEN, CDR2 SYDVKM. This clonotype has a count of ten or more. What it recognizes is unknown. Compared with germline, one end of the junction differs, possibly owing to a read error. The sequenced sample consisted of blood. The receptor's source is a woman aged 45-65 years with Graves' hyperthyroidism. The chain combines TRBV28 with TRBJ2-2; no definite D call. The CDR3 loop is CASSFRNIGELFF. The CDR3 region has the DNA TGTGCCAGCAGTTTTAGGAACATCGGGGAGCTGTTTTTT.